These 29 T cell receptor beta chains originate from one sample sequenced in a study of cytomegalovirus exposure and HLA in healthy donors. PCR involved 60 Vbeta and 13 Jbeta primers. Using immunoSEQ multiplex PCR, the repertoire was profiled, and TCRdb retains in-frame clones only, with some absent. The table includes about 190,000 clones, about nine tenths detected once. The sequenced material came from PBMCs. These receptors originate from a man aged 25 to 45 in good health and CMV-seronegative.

CDR3 sequence reads: CASSEGQITGANVLTF. CDR3 nucleotide sequence: TGTGCCAGCAGTGAAGGGCAGATAACTGGGGCCAACGTCCTGACTTTC. The chain carries TRBV2 and TRBJ2-6; D is unresolved. Looked up from germline, CDR1 is SNHLY and CDR2 is FYNNEI. Trimming took 1 base from V and 2 from J, leaving 9 bases between them. The CDR3 runs 16 residues.

The CDR3 DNA reads as TGTGCCAGCAGCATGACAGCAACTAATGAAAAACTGTTTTTT. Amino acids: CASSMTATNEKLFF. The chain uses TRBV28 and TRBJ1-4; maybe TRBD1 (5 bases). The CDR3 contains 14 residues. Germline-derived CDR1 and CDR2 are MDHEN and SYDVKM. V was pared by 6 bases and J by 0 bases, with 8 bases between.

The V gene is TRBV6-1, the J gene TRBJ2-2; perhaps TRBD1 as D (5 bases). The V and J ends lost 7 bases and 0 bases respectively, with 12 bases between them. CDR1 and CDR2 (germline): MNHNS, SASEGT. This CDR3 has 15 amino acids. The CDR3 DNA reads TGTGCCAGCATTCGACAGTTCGCGAACACCGGGGAGCTGTTTTTT. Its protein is CASIRQFANTGELFF.

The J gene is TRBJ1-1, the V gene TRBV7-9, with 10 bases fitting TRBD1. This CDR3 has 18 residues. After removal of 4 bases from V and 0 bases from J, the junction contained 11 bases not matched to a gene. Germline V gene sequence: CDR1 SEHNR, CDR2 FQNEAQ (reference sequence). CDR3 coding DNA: TGTGCCAGCAGCTCCATGGGACAGGGGACGATTCTGAACACTGAAGCTTTCTTT. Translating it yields CASSSMGQGTILNTEAFF.

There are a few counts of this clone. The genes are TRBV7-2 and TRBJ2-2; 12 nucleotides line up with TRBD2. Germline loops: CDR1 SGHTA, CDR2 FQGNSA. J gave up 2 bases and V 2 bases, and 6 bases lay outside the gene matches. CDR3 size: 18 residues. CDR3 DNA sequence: TGTGCCAGCAGCTTATCGACTAGCGGGGGCCGTAACACCGGGGAGCTGTTTTTT. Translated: CASSLSTSGGRNTGELFF.

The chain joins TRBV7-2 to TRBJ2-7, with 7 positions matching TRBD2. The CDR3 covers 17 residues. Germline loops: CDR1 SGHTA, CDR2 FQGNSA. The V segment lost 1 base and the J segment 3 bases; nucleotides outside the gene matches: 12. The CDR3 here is CASSLDHGRTLGYEQYF. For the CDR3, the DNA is TGTGCCAGCAGCTTAGATCACGGGAGGACCCTGGGCTACGAGCAGTACTTC.

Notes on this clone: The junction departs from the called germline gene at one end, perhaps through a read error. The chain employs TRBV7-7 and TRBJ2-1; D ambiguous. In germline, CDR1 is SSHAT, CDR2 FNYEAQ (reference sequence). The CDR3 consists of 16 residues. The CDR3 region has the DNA TGTGCTAGCAGCTTAGGTAGCCCTTCCTCCTACAATGAGCAGTTCTTC. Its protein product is CASSLGSPSSYNEQFF.

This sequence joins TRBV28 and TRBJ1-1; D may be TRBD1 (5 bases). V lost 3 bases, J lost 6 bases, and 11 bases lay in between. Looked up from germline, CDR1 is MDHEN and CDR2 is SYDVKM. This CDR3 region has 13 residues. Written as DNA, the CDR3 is TGTGCCAGCAGTTTTCGGGGGTACCCTGAAGCTTTCTTT. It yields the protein CASSFRGYPEAFF.

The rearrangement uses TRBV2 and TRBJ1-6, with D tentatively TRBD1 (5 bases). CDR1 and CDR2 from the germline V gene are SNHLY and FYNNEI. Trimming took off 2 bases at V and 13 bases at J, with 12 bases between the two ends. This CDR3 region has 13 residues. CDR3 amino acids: CASSEKGYYPLHF. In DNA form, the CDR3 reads TGTGCCAGCAGTGAAAAGGGGTATTACCCCCTCCACTTT.

CDR3 amino acids: CASSNRDSGNTIYF. CDR3 sequence (DNA): TGTGCCAGCAGCAACAGGGATTCCGGAAACACCATATATTTT. This sequence joins TRBV11-1 and TRBJ1-3, with a weak D call TRBD1 (6 bases). The CDR3 loop spans 14 amino acids. V gave up 5 bases and J gave up 4 bases, with 12 bases separating them. Per the germline V gene, CDR1 is SGHAT and CDR2 is FQDESV (reference sequence).

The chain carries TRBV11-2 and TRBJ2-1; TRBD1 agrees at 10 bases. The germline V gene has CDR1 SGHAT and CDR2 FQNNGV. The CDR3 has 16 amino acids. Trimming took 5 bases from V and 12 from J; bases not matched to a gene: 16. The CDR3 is CASSPLPRDRGLGQFF. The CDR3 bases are TGTGCCAGCAGCCCATTGCCCCGGGACAGGGGTTTAGGGCAGTTCTTC.

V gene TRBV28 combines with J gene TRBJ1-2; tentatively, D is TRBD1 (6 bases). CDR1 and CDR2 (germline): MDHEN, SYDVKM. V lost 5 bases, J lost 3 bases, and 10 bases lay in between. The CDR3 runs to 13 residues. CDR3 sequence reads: CASSRTVYYGYTF. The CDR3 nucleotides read TGTGCCAGCAGTAGGACAGTTTACTATGGCTACACCTTC.

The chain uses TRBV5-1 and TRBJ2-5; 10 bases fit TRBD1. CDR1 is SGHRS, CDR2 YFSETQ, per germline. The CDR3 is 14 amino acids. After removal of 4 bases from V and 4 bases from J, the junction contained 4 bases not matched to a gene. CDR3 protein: CASSPGTGVETQYF. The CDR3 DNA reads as TGCGCCAGCAGCCCGGGGACAGGGGTAGAGACCCAGTACTTC.

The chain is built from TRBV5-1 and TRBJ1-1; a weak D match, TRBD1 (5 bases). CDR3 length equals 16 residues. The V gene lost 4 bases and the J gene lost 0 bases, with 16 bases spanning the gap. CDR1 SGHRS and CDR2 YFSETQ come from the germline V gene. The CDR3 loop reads CASSPMAGLMNTEAFF. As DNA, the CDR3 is TGCGCCAGCAGCCCAATGGCGGGACTCATGAACACTGAAGCTTTCTTT.

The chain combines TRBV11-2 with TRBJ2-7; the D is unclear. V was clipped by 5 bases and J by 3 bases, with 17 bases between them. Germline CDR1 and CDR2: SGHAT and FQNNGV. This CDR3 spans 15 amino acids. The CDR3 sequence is CASSPLLLGVYEQYF. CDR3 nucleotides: TGTGCCAGCAGCCCCCTATTGTTGGGCGTCTACGAGCAGTACTTC.

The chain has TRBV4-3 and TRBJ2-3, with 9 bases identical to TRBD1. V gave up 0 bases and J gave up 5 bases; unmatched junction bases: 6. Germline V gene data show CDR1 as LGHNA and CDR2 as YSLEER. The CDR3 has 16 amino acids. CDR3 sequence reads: CASSQDALTGGDTQYF. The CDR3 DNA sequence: TGCGCCAGCAGCCAAGACGCCTTGACAGGGGGAGATACGCAGTATTTT.

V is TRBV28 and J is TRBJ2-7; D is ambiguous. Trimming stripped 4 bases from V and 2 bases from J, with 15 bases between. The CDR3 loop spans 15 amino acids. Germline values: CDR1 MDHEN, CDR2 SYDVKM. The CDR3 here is CASSSLTEAPYEQYF. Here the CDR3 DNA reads TGTGCCAGCAGTTCCCTTACAGAAGCTCCCTACGAGCAGTACTTC. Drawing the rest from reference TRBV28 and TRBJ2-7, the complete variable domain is DVKVTQSSRYLVKRTGEKVFLECVQDMDHENMFWYRQDPGLGLRLIYFSYDVKMKEKGDIPEGYSVSREKKERFSLILESASTNQTSMYLCASSSLTEAPYEQYFGPGTRLTVT.

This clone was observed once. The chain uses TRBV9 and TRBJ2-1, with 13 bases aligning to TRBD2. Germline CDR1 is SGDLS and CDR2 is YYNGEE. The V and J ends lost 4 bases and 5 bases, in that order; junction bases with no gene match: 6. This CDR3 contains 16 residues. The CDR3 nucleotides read TGTGCCAGCAGCCCCTGGGGACTAGCGGGAAACAATGAGCAGTTCTTC. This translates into CASSPWGLAGNNEQFF.

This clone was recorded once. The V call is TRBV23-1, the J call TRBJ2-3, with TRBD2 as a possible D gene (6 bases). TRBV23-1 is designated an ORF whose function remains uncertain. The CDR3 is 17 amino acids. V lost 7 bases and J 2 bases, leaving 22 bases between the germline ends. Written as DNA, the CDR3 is TGCGCCAGCATCCCAATTAAGGCTAGCGCGAACACAGATACGCAGTATTTT. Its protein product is CASIPIKASANTDTQYF.

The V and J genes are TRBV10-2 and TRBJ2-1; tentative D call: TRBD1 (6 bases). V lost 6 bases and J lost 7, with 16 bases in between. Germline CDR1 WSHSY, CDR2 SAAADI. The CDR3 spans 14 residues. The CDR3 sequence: CASRGTNRGNEQFF. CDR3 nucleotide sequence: TGCGCCAGCAGGGGGACAAACCGAGGGAATGAGCAGTTCTTC.

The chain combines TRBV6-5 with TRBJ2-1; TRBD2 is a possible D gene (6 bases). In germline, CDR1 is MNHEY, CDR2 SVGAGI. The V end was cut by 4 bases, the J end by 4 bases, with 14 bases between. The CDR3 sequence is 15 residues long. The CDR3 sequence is CASSWDSTTYNEQFF. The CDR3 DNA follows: TGTGCCAGCAGTTGGGACTCAACCACTTACAATGAGCAGTTCTTC.

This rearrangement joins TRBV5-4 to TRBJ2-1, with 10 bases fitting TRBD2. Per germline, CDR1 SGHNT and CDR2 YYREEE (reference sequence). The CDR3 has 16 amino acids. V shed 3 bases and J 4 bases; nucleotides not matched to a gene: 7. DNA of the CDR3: TGTGCCAGCAGCTGGAATAGCGGGGGGCTTTACAATGAGCAGTTCTTC. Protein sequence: CASSWNSGGLYNEQFF.

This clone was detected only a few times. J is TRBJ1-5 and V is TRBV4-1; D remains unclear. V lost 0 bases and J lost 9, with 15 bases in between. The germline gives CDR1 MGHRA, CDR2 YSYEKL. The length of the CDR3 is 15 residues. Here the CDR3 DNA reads TGCGCCAGCAGCCAAGAACTCACGAATCAAAGGCCCCAGCATTTT. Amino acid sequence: CASSQELTNQRPQHF.

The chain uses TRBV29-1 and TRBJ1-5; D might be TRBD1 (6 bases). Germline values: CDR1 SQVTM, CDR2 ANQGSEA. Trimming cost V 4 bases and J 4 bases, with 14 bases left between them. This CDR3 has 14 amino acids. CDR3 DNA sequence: TGCAGCGTTGGAGGGGGTGATGATAATCAGCCCCAGCATTTT. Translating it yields CSVGGGDDNQPQHF.

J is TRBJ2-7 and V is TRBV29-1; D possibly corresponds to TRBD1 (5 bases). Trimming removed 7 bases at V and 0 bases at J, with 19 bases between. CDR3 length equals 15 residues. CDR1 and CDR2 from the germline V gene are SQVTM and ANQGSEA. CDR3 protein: CSAWIDSESSYEQYF. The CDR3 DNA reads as TGCAGCGCTTGGATTGACAGCGAAAGCTCCTACGAGCAGTACTTC.

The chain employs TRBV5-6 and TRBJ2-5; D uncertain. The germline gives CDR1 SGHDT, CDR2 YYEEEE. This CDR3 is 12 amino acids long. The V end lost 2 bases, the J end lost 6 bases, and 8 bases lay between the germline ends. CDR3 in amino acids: CASSFSRKTQYF. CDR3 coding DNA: TGTGCCAGCAGCTTTTCCAGAAAGACCCAGTACTTC.

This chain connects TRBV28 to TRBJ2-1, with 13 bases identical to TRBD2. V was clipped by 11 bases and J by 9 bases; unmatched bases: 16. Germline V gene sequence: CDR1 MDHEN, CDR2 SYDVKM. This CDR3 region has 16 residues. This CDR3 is CAARQTSGRTSREQFF. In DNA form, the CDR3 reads TGTGCCGCTCGGCAGACTAGCGGGAGGACCTCACGTGAGCAGTTCTTC.

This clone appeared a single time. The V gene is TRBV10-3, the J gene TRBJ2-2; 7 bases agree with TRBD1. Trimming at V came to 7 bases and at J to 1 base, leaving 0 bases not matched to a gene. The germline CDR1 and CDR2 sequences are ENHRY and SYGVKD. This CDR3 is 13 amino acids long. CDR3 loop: CAITGGNTGELFF. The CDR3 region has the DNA TGTGCCATCACAGGGGGGAACACCGGGGAGCTGTTTTTT.

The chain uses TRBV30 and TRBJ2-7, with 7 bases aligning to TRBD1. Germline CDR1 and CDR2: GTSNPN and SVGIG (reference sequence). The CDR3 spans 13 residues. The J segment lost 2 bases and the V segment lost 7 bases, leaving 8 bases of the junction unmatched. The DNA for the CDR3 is TGTGCCTCAACGGACAGGTTCACCTACGAGCAGTACTTC. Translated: CASTDRFTYEQYF.